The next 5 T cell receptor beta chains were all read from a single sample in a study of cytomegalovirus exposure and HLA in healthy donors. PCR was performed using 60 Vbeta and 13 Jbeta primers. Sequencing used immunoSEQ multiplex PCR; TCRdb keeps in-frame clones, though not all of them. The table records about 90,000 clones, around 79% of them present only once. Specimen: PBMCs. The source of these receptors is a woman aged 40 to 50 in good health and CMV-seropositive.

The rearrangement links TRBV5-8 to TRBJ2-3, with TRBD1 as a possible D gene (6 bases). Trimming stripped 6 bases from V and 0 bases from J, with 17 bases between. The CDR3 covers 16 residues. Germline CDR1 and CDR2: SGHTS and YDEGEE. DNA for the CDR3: TGTGCCAGCACCCAAAACAGGGTTCCTAGCACAGATACGCAGTATTTT. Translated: CASTQNRVPSTDTQYF. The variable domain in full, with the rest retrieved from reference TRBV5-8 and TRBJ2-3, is EAGVTQSPTHLIKTRGQQATLRCSPISGHTSVYWYQQALGLGLQFLLWYDEGEERNRGNFPPRFSGRQFPNYSSELNVNALELEDSALYLCASTQNRVPSTDTQYFGPGTRLTVL.

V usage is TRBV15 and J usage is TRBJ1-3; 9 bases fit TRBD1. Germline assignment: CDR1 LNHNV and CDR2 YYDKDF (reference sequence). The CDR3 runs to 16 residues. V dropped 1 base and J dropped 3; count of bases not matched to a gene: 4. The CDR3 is CATSRGGQGYGNTIYF. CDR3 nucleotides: TGTGCCACCAGCAGAGGGGGACAGGGTTATGGAAACACCATATATTTT.

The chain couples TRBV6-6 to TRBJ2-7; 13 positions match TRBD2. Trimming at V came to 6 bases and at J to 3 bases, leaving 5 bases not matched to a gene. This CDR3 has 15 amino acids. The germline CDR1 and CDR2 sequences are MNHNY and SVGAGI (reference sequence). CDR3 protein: CASRDTSGGGYEQYF. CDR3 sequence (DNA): TGTGCCAGCAGAGACACTAGCGGGGGGGGCTACGAGCAGTACTTC.

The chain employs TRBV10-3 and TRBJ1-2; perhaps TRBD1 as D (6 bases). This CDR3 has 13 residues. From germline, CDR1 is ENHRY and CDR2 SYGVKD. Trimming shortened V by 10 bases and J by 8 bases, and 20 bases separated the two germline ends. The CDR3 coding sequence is TGTGCCACCGACCGGGACACGGGTTGGGGCTACACCTTC. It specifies CATDRDTGWGYTF.

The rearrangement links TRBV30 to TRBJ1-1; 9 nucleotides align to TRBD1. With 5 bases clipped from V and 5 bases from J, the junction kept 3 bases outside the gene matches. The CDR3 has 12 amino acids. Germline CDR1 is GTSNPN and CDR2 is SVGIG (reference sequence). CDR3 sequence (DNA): TGTGCCTGGGGGGACAGGGTAACTGAAGCTTTCTTT. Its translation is CAWGDRVTEAFF.